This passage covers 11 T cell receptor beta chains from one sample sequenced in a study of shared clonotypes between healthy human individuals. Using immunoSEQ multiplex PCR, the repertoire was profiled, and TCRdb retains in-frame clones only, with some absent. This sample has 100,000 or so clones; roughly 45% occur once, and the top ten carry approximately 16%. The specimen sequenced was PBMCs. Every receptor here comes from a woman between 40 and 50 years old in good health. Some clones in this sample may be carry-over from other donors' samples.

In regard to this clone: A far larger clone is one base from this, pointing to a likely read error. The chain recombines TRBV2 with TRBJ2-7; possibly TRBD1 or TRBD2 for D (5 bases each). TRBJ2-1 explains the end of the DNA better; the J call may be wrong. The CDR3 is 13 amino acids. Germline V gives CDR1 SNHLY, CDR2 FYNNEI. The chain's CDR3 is CASEGTHNNEQFF. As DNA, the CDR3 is TGTGCCAGCGAGGGGACGCATAACAATGAGCAGTTCTTC.

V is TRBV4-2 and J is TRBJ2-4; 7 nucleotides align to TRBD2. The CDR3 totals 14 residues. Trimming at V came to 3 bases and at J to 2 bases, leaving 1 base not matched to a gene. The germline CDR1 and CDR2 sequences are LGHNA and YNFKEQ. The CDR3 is CASSQGGSKNIQYF. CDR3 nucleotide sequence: TGTGCCAGCAGCCAGGGGGGGTCCAAAAACATTCAGTACTTC.

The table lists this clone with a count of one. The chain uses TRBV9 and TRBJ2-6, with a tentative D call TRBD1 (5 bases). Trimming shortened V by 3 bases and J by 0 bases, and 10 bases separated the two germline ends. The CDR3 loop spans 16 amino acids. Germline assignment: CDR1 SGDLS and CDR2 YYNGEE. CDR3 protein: CASSADSGSGANVLTF. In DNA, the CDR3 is TGTGCCAGCAGCGCCGACAGTGGCTCTGGGGCCAACGTCCTGACTTTC.

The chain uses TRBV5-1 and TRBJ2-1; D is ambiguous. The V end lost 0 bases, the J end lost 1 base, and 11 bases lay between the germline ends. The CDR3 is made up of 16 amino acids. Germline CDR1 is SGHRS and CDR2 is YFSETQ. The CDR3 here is CASSLVAHASYNEQFF. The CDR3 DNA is TGCGCCAGCAGCTTGGTGGCCCACGCTTCCTACAATGAGCAGTTCTTC.

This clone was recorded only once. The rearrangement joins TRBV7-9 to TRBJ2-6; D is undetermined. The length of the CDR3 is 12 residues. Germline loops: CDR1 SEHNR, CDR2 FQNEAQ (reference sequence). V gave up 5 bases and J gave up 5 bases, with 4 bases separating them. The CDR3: CASSQRANVLTF. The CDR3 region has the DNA TGTGCCAGCAGCCAAAGGGCCAACGTCCTGACTTTC.

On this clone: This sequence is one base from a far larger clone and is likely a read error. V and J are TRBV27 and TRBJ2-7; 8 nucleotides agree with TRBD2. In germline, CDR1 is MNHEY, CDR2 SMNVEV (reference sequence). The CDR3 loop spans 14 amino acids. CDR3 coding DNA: TGTGCCTGCAGCACTAGCGGTTTCACCTACGAGCAGCACTTC. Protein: CACSTSGFTYEQHF.

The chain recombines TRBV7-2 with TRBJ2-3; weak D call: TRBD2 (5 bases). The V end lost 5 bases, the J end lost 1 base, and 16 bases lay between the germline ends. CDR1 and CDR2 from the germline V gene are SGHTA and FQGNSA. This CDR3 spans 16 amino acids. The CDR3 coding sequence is TGTGCCAGCAGCGTGCCTCGAGGGTCGGGCACAGATACGCAGTATTTT. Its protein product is CASSVPRGSGTDTQYF.

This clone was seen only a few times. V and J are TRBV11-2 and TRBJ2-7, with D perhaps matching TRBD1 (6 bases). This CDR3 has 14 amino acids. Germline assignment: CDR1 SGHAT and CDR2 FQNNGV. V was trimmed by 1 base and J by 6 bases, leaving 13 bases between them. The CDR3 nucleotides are TGTGCCAGCAGCTTAGGAGTGGCAGGGGCCGAGCAGTACTTC. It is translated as CASSLGVAGAEQYF.

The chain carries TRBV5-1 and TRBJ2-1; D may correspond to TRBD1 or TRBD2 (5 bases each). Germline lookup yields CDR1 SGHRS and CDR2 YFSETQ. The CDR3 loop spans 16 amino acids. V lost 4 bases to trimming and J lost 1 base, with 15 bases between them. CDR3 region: CASSPSGATSYNEQFF. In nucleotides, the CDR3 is TGCGCCAGCAGCCCGTCCGGGGCGACATCCTACAATGAGCAGTTCTTC.

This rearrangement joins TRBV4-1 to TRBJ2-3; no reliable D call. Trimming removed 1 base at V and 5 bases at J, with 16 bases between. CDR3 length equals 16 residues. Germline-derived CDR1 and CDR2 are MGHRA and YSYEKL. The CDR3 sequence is CASSQGPSVVGDTQYF. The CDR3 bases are TGCGCCAGCAGCCAAGGTCCTTCGGTGGTAGGAGATACGCAGTATTTT.

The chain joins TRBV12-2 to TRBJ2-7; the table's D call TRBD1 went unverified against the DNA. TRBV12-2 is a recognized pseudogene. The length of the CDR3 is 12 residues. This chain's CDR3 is CASRGRTYEQYF. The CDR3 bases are TGTGCAAGTCGCGGCAGAACCTACGAGCAGTACTTC.